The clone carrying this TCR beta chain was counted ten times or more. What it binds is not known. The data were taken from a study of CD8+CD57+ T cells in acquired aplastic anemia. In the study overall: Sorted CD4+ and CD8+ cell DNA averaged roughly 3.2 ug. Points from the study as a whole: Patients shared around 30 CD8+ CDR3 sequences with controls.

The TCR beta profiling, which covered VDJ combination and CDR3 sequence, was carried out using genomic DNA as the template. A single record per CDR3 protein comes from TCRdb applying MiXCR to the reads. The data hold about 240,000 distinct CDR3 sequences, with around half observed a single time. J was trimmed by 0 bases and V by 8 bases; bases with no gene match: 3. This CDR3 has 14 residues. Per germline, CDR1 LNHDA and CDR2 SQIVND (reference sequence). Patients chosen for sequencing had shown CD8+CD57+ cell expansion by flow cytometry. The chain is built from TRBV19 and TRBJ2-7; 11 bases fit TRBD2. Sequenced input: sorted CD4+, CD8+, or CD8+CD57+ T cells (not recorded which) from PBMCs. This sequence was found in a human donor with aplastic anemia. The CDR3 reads CASSSGRNSYEQYF. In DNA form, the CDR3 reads TGTGCCAGTTCTAGCGGGAGGAACTCCTACGAGCAGTACTTC.